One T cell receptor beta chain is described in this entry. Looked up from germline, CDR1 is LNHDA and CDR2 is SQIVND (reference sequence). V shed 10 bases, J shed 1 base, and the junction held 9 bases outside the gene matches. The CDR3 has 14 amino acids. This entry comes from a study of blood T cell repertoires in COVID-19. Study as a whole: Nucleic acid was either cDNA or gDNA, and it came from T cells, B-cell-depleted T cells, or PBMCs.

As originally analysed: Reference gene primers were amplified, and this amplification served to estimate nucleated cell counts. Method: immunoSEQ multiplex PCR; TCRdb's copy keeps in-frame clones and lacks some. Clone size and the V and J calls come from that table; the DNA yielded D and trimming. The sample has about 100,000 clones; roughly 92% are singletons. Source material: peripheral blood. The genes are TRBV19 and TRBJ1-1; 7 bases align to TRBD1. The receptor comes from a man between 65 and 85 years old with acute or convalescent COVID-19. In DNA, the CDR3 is TGTGCCATTTCACAGGGGTGGGGGAACACTGAAGCTTTCTTT. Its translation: CAISQGWGNTEAFF.